This T cell receptor (beta chain) was identified in a study of identical twins. Broader study findings: Out-of-frame alpha sequences common to twins were enriched for low generation probability. While abundant cord blood beta clonotypes carried fewer insertions, memory repertoires showed no such pattern. Researchers reported weaker excess twin sharing in beta out-of-frame sequences.

The length of the CDR3 is 16 residues. Trimming removed 1 base at V and 4 bases at J, with 14 bases between. CDR1 is KGHSH and CDR2 is LQKENI in the germline V gene. No donor was unhealthy or non-Caucasian. Concerning this clonotype: Its target is not known.

TCRdb re-called the 5' RACE reads with MiXCR, one entry per CDR3 protein. The table records around 500,000 distinct CDR3 sequences, 13% to 15% of them present only once. The same sample was also studied in work on yellow fever vaccine responses in identical twins.

The chain links TRBV18 to TRBJ1-5, with D unclear. The sequenced sample was CD4+ T cells sorted from blood. This receptor was obtained from a woman aged 18-29 years in good health. The CDR3 DNA sequence: TGTGCCAGCTCACCACTTTCAGCACCAAATAATCAGCCCCAGCATTTT. Translation: CASSPLSAPNNQPQHF.